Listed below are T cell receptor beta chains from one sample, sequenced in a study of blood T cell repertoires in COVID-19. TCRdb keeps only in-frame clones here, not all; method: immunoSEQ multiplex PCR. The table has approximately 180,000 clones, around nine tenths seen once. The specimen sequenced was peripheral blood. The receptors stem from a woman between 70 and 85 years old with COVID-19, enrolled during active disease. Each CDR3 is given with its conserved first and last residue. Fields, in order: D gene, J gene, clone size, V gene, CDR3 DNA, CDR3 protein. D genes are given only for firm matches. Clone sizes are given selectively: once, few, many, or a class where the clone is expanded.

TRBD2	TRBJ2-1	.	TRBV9	TGTGCCAGCAGCGTCAGTCTAGCGGGAGAATTTTCCTACAATGAGCAGTTCTTC	CASSVSLAGEFSYNEQFF
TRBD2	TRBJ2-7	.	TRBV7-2	TGTGCCAGCAGCTTATCTGGGACTAGCGGATATTACGAGCAGTACTTC	CASSLSGTSGYYEQYF
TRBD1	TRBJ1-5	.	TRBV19	TGTGCCACTCAACAGGGGGCAAGCAATCAGCCCCAGCATTTT	CATQQGASNQPQHF
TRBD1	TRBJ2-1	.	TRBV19	TGTGCCAGTAGTATATTTTCCGCACGGGGACAGTACAATGAGCAGTTCTTC	CASSIFSARGQYNEQFF
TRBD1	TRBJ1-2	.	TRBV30	TGTGCCCTAAAGGTTGGGACAGGAACCTATGGCTACACCTTC	CALKVGTGTYGYTF
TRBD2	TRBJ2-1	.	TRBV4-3	TGCGCCAGCAGCCCGGGACTAGCTAACATCAATGAGCAGTTCTTC	CASSPGLANINEQFF
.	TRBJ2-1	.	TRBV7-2	TGTGCCAGCAGCTTAGACGAATTAGTCTACAATGAGCAGTTCTTC	CASSLDELVYNEQFF
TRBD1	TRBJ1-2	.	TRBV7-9	TGTGCCAGCAGCTCCGACAGGGAAAATTACGATGGCTACACCTTC	CASSSDRENYDGYTF
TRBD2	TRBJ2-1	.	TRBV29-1	TGCAGCGGGTGGGGACTAGAGGGCGATGAGCAGTTCTTC	CSGWGLEGDEQFF
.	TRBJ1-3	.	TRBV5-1	TGCGCCAGCAGCTCATACCAAAGGGGTTCTCGAAACACCATATATTTT	CASSSYQRGSRNTIYF
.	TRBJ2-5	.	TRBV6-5	TGTGCCAGGGGGGGACGCCAAGAGACCCAGTACTTC	CARGGRQETQYF
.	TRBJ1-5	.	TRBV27	TGTGCCAGCAGCTTCCGGGAAGGTAATCAGCCCCAGCATTTT	CASSFREGNQPQHF
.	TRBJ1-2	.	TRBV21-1	TGTGCCAGCAGCTTCCATGGCGGGGCACGGGGCTATGGCTACACCTTC	CASSFHGGARGYGYTF
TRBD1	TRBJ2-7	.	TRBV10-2	TGCGCCAGCGCGAGTGGGACAGGAGCCAAAAACAGCTACGAGCAGTACTTC	CASASGTGAKNSYEQYF
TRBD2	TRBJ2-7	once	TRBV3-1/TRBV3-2	TGTGCCAGCAGCCTTACTAGCGGATCCTACGAGCAGTACTTC	CASSLTSGSYEQYF
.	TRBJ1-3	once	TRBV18	TGTGCCAGCTCACCAGACGGGTCCTCTGGAAACACCATATATTTT	CASSPDGSSGNTIYF
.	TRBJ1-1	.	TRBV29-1	TGCAGCGTTGTGCCCGGGGGGGCGGTGACTGAAGCTTTCTTT	CSVVPGGAVTEAFF
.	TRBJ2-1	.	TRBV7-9	TGTGCCAGCAGCTTAGGGGGCTATGAGCAGTTCTTC	CASSLGGYEQFF
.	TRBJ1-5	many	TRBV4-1	TGCGCCAGCAGCCAAGAGGGGGGGGTTCAGCCCCAGCATTTT	CASSQEGGVQPQHF
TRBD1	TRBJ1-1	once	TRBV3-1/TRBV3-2	TGTGCCAGCAGCCAAGGACAGGGCTCTGAAGCTTTCTTT	CASSQGQGSEAFF
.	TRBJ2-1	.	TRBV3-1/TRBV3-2	TGTGCCAGCAGCCGTGGGCGTCTCGAGCAGTTCTTC	CASSRGRLEQFF
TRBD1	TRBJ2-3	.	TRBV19	TGTGCCAGTAGTCTAACCGGGACAGGGTTTCTGAATACGCAGTATTTT	CASSLTGTGFLNTQYF
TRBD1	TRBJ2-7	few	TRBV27	TGTGCCAGCAGTTTATCAGGGGGCGCCTTCTACGAGCAGTACTTC	CASSLSGGAFYEQYF
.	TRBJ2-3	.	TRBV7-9	TGTGCCAGCAGCTACTCCGGTCGGGCAGATACGCAGTATTTT	CASSYSGRADTQYF
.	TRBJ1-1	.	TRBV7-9	TGTGCCAGCAGCTCCGGAATTACAGGGTACTACCTCAAAACCCCTGAAGCTTTCTTT	CASSSGITGYYLKTPEAFF
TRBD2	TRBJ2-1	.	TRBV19	TGTGCCAGTAGTCCGCTAGCGGGAGATGAGCAGTTCTTC	CASSPLAGDEQFF
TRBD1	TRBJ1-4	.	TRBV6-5	TGTGCCGTACAGGGGGCGCGAAATGAAAAACTGTTTTTT	CAVQGARNEKLFF
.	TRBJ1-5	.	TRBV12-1	TGTGCGGTTAGCCAGTTAAATCAGCCCCAGCATTTT	CAVSQLNQPQHF
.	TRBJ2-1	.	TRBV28	TGTGCCAGCAGTTTGGGCGGGCACAATGAGCAGTTCTTC	CASSLGGHNEQFF
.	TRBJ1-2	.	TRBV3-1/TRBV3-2	TGTGCCAGCAGCCTAAGGGAGGGTACTGTTGGCTACACCTTC	CASSLREGTVGYTF
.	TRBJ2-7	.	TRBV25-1	TGTGCCAGCAGTGAATTAAGAGGGCAGACGACGCAGTACTTC	CASSELRGQTTQYF
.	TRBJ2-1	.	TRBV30	TGTGCCTGGACCTTGGACTTTAGCTCCTACAATGAGCAGTTCTTC	CAWTLDFSSYNEQFF
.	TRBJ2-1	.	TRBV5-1	TGCGCCAGCGGCGCGGGACAGCAGTACAATGAGCAGTTCTTC	CASGAGQQYNEQFF
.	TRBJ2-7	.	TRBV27	TGTGCCAGCAGTTTAGGGGCAAGGGCCTACGAGCAGTACTTC	CASSLGARAYEQYF
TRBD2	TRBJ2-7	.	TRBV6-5	TGTGCCACCTCGATTACCCTCGGGGGGGCATACGAGCAGTACTTC	CATSITLGGAYEQYF
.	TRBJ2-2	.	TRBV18	TGTGCCAGCTCACGAGAACAGGGAACCGGGGAGCTGTTTTTT	CASSREQGTGELFF
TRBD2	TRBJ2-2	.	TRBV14	TGTGCCAGCGGAGGACTAGCGGAGAACACCGGGGAGCTGTTTTTT	CASGGLAENTGELFF
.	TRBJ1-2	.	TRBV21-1	TGTGCCACCTCGGACAGGGCCTCTACTAACTATGGCTACACCTTC	CATSDRASTNYGYTF
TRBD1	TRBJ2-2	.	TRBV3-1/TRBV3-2	TGTGCCAGCAGTCCCGGGACAGGGAGGACCGGGGAGCTGTTTTTT	CASSPGTGRTGELFF
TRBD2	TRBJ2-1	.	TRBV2	TGTGCCAGCAGTGAACTAGCGGTGTACAATGAGCAGTTCTTC	CASSELAVYNEQFF
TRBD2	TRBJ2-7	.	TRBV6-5	TGTGCCAGCACTTTGACTAGCGGATTCTCCTACGAGCAGTACTTC	CASTLTSGFSYEQYF
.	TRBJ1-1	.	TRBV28	TGTGCCAGCAGTAAACAGGCTACGAACACTGAAGCTTTCTTT	CASSKQATNTEAFF
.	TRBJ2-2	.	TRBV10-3	TGTGCCATCAGTGAACAGTATAGGGGGGAGCTGTTTTTT	CAISEQYRGELFF
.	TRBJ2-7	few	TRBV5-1	TGCGCCAGCAGCTTAGACAGAACCTACGAGCAGTACTTC	CASSLDRTYEQYF
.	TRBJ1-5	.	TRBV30	TGTGCCTGGAGTGTACGCCAGGACAGCATTAATAGCAATCAGCCCCAGCATTTT	CAWSVRQDSINSNQPQHF
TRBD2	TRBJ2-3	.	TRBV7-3	TGTGCCAGCAGCTCAAAGCTAGCGGGAGTTGGGGATACGCAGTATTTT	CASSSKLAGVGDTQYF
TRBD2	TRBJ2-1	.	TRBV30	TGTGCCTGGAGGGGACTAGCGGGCGGTGGTGAGCAGTTCTTC	CAWRGLAGGGEQFF
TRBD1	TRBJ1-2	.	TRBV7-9	TGTGCCAGCAGCAATGGACAGGGCTACTATGGCTACACCTTC	CASSNGQGYYGYTF
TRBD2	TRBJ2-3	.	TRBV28	TGTGCCAGCAGCCGACTAGCGGCAAGCACAGATACGCAGTATTTT	CASSRLAASTDTQYF
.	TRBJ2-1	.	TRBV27	TGTGCCAGCAGTTTGTGGGTAGCGGCTGGCCCCTACAATGAGCAGTTCTTC	CASSLWVAAGPYNEQFF
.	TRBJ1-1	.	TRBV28	TGTGCCAGCAGTTTCCGATGGATCAGACAGAAGAACACTGAAGCTTTCTTT	CASSFRWIRQKNTEAFF
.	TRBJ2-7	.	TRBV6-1	TGTGCCAGCAGTGAAGGAACTGTCAGGACCTACGAGCAGTACTTC	CASSEGTVRTYEQYF
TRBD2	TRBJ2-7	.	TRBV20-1	TGCAGTGCCCCCAAGAGCGGGAGTCAGTACTTC	CSAPKSGSQYF
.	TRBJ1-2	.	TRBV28	TGTGCCAGCAGTCTCCCCCCAGGCTATGGCTACACCTTC	CASSLPPGYGYTF
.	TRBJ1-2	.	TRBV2	TGTGCCAGCAGTGAAGGACAGGCTGACTATGGCTACACCTTC	CASSEGQADYGYTF